The 8 T cell receptor beta chains below were found in one sample sequenced in a study of blood T cells in healthy people across ages. For the second PCR, which ran for roughly 6 to 11 cycles, a sample-barcoded 5' primer and a J-beta primer mix were used. In TCRdb, the 5' RACE reads were re-called with MiXCR into one record per CDR3 protein. Of 1.2 million to 1.5 million distinct CDR3 sequences in the sample, approximately 59% were seen once. The sequenced sample consisted of blood. The receptor source for this set is a man aged 18 to 30 in good health.

The V and J genes are TRBV29-1 and TRBJ2-3; 9 bases map to TRBD2. With V trimmed by 8 bases and J by 5 bases, 11 bases remained unmatched. Germline V CDR1 and CDR2: SQVTM, ANQGSEA. This CDR3 spans 14 amino acids. The CDR3 region is CSHWTSVSIDTQYF. CDR3 sequence (DNA): TGCAGCCATTGGACTAGCGTGTCGATAGATACGCAGTATTTT.

The chain is built from TRBV4-1 and TRBJ1-5; a weak D match, TRBD1 (5 bases). The V end lost 1 base, the J end lost 5 bases, and 12 bases lay between the germline ends. Germline V gives CDR1 MGHRA, CDR2 YSYEKL. The CDR3 is 15 residues long. For the CDR3, the DNA is TGCGCCAGCAGCCAAGGGTCCCGGGGGGATCAGCCCCAGCATTTT. It yields the protein CASSQGSRGDQPQHF.

This clonotype was seen a few times. The chain recombines TRBV29-1 with TRBJ2-5, with D perhaps matching TRBD2 (6 bases). CDR1 and CDR2 from the germline V gene are SQVTM and ANQGSEA. This CDR3 has 11 residues. The V gene lost 5 bases and the J gene lost 7 bases, with 11 bases spanning the gap. Written as DNA, the CDR3 is TGCAGCGTTACACGGGGGTGGACCCAGTACTTC. Protein: CSVTRGWTQYF.

This clonotype has a handful of counts. The V and J genes are TRBV20-1 and TRBJ1-1, with D perhaps TRBD1 (5 bases). V lost 0 bases and J 5 bases, leaving 7 bases between the germline ends. Germline lookup yields CDR1 DFQATT and CDR2 SNEGSKA (reference sequence). This CDR3 comprises 12 residues. The CDR3 bases are TGCAGTGCTAGAGATAGGGGTACTGAAGCTTTCTTT. It is translated as CSARDRGTEAFF.

This chain links TRBV7-8 with TRBJ1-1; 12 bases are a match to TRBD1. The ends lost 5 bases at V and 3 bases at J; junction bases unmatched: 7. The CDR3 covers 16 residues. CDR1 and CDR2 from the germline V gene are SGHVS and FQNEAQ. The CDR3 region is CASSGGTGGRDTEAFF. For the CDR3, the DNA is TGTGCCAGCAGCGGCGGGACAGGGGGCAGGGACACTGAAGCTTTCTTT.

This chain's CDR3 is CASSLIRSTYEQYF. CDR3 DNA: TGTGCCAGCAGCTTAATCCGGTCTACCTACGAGCAGTACTTC. The chain is built from TRBV7-2 and TRBJ2-7; D uncertain. Germline V gene data show CDR1 as SGHTA and CDR2 as FQGNSA. The CDR3 spans 14 residues. Trimming removed 2 bases at V and 2 bases at J, with 10 bases between. Combining the CDR3 with reference TRBV7-2 and TRBJ2-7 gives the whole variable domain GAGVSQSPSNKVTEKGKDVELRCDPISGHTALYWYRQSLGQGLEFLIYFQGNSAPDKSGLPSDRFSAERTGGSVSTLTIQRTQQEDSAVYLCASSLIRSTYEQYFGPGTRLTVT.

The rearrangement joins TRBV9 to TRBJ2-3; D assignment may be TRBD1 or TRBD2 (5 bases each). CDR1 and CDR2 (germline): SGDLS, YYNGEE. Trimming cost V 0 bases and J 2 bases, with 13 bases left between them. The CDR3 spans 16 residues. The CDR3 coding sequence is TGTGCCAGCAGCGTAGGAGGGACCCCCTTCACAGATACGCAGTATTTT. Its translation: CASSVGGTPFTDTQYF.

The chain has TRBV6-2 or TRBV6-3 and TRBJ2-7; possibly TRBD1 for D (6 bases). CDR1 MNHEY and CDR2 SVGEGT come from the germline V gene. V lost 2 bases to trimming and J lost 4 bases, with 15 bases between them. The CDR3 covers 15 residues. Here the CDR3 reads CASSYPGTSPYEQYF. Written as DNA, the CDR3 is TGTGCCAGCAGTTACCCCGGGACAAGTCCTTACGAGCAGTACTTC.